The 9 T cell receptor beta chains below come from one sample, sequenced in a study of vaccination effects on CD4 cells after COVID-19. What these receptors recognize is not known. Peptide-pool stimulation followed by sequencing identified expanded antigen-specific CD4+ clonotypes in the ViraFEST assay. Culturing for around eleven days preceded CD4+ T cell isolation. All vaccine recipients tested negative for nucleocapsid antibodies and had never contracted SARS-CoV-2 infection. Assay used: immunoSEQ multiplex PCR; TCRdb lists only in-frame clones, some missing. Here the sample spans 30,000 to 40,000 clones, around 78% being singletons. The sample here was CD4+ T cells from PBMCs cultured with HCoV-OC43 spike peptides, taken before COVID-19 vaccination. The subset was: HCoV-OC43 spike overlapping peptide pool stimulation. The receptor set was obtained from a human donor who received a COVID-19 vaccine.

The chain recombines TRBV10-3 with TRBJ2-3; 7 nucleotides agree with TRBD2. Trimming removed 8 bases from V and 0 bases from J; junction bases left unmatched: 5. The germline V gene encodes CDR1 ENHRY and CDR2 SYGVKD. This CDR3 has 14 amino acids. DNA for the CDR3: TGTGCCATCCGCGGACTAGGGAGCACAGATACGCAGTATTTT. Translated, it gives CAIRGLGSTDTQYF.

The chain carries TRBV13 and TRBJ1-3; D not certain. Looked up from germline, CDR1 is PRHDT and CDR2 is FYEKMQ (reference sequence). The CDR3 loop spans 17 amino acids. V dropped 2 bases and J dropped 1 base, with 15 bases sitting between them. CDR3 sequence (DNA): TGTGCCAGCAGCTTATTCTGGAGAACGGGGTCTGGAAACACCATATATTTT. It translates to CASSLFWRTGSGNTIYF.

With regard to this clone: Being one base from a much bigger clone, this may be a read error. CDR3 in amino acids: CASSTNGRNEQFF. The CDR3 bases are TGCGCCAGCAGTACTAACGGACGGAATGAGCAGTTCTTC. The chain combines TRBV5-1 with TRBJ2-1; D unclear. Trimming shortened V by 5 bases and J by 7 bases, and 13 bases separated the two germline ends. The CDR3 sequence is 13 residues long. Germline CDR1 and CDR2: SGHRS and YFSETQ.

CDR3 sequence (DNA): TGCGCCAGCAGTGCCTTCCTAGACACCGGGGAGCTGTTTTTT. It translates to CASSAFLDTGELFF. This sequence joins TRBV10-2 and TRBJ2-2; D is undetermined. Trimming shortened V by 4 bases and J by 3 bases, and 9 bases separated the two germline ends. This CDR3 is built from 14 residues. Germline V gene sequence: CDR1 WSHSY, CDR2 SAAADI.

J is TRBJ2-2 and V is TRBV4-2; TRBD1 agrees at 7 bases. The CDR3 length is 15 residues. Germline lookup yields CDR1 LGHNA and CDR2 YNFKEQ. V lost 4 bases and J lost 5; bases outside the gene matches: 7. The CDR3 nucleotides read TGTGCCAGCAGCCTCGACAGGGTAATAACCGGGGAGCTGTTTTTT. Encoded protein: CASSLDRVITGELFF.

This chain links TRBV7-2 with TRBJ2-7; 12 positions match TRBD1. This CDR3 spans 15 amino acids. The germline CDR1 and CDR2 sequences are SGHTA and FQGNSA. The J segment lost 4 bases and the V segment lost 5 bases, leaving 6 bases of the junction unmatched. The CDR3 DNA sequence: TGTGCCAGCAGCGCCCGGGACAGGGGGCAATACGAGCAGTACTTC. Translation: CASSARDRGQYEQYF. Looking up the rest from reference TRBV7-2 and TRBJ2-7 gives the full variable domain: GAGVSQSPSNKVTEKGKDVELRCDPISGHTALYWYRQSLGQGLEFLIYFQGNSAPDKSGLPSDRFSAERTGGSVSTLTIQRTQQEDSAVYLCASSARDRGQYEQYFGPGTRLTVT.

The chain uses TRBV4-1 and TRBJ2-5, with 7 bases identical to TRBD1. V lost 4 bases, J lost 4 bases, and 3 bases stayed unmatched. Germline CDR1 MGHRA, CDR2 YSYEKL. The CDR3 extends over 13 amino acids. The DNA for the CDR3 is TGCGCCAGCAGCCGAGGGGGCGTAGAGACCCAGTACTTC. Amino acids: CASSRGGVETQYF.

The chain links TRBV12-5 to TRBJ1-1; D uncertain. V was trimmed by 1 base and J by 1 base, leaving 7 bases between them. The germline V gene has CDR1 LGHNT and CDR2 FRNRAP. The CDR3 has 14 amino acids. CDR3 region: CASGLEGPNTEAFF. CDR3 coding DNA: TGTGCTAGTGGTTTGGAAGGGCCGAACACTGAAGCTTTCTTT.

The chain recombines TRBV6-6 with TRBJ1-1, with 8 bases fitting TRBD1. The CDR3 runs to 14 residues. Germline V gene lookup returns CDR1 MNHNY and CDR2 SVGAGI (reference sequence). J gave up 4 bases and V 4 bases, and 5 bases lay outside the gene matches. The CDR3 sequence: CASSLGQGATEAFF. DNA for the CDR3: TGTGCCAGCAGTTTAGGACAGGGCGCCACTGAAGCTTTCTTT.